A selection of T cell receptor beta chains follows, all from one sample in a study of blood T cell repertoires in COVID-19. The method was immunoSEQ multiplex PCR; TCRdb's version includes in-frame clones alone and lacks a portion of them. The top ten hold around 3.2% of the sample, which has fewer than 200,000 clones, 85% seen once. The material sequenced was peripheral blood. These receptors originate from a human donor with acute or convalescent COVID-19. The donor label of this sample is uncertain. The CDR3 runs from the conserved cysteine through the conserved F or W. D genes are given only for firm matches. A row's size may be missing; if present it is once, few, many or a size class.

v_call: TRBV6-5
d_call: TRBD1
clone_size: .
j_call: TRBJ2-7
cdr3_aa: CASSYSGQGLPYEQYF
cdr3_nt: TGTGCCAGCAGTTACTCTGGACAGGGCCTACCCTACGAGCAGTACTTC

v_call: TRBV28
d_call: .
clone_size: .
j_call: TRBJ1-5
cdr3_aa: CASSLSGTISNQPQHF
cdr3_nt: TGTGCCAGCAGTCTGAGTGGGACAATTAGCAATCAGCCCCAGCATTTT

v_call: TRBV27
d_call: .
clone_size: .
j_call: TRBJ2-4
cdr3_aa: CASSGSAKNIQYF
cdr3_nt: TGTGCCAGCAGTGGGAGCGCCAAAAACATTCAGTACTTC

v_call: TRBV5-1
d_call: TRBD1
clone_size: once
j_call: TRBJ1-1
cdr3_aa: CASSSSGQSYPDGLNTEAFF
cdr3_nt: TGCGCCAGCAGCTCTTCGGGACAGTCATACCCTGATGGGCTGAACACTGAAGCTTTCTTT

v_call: TRBV7-8
d_call: TRBD1
clone_size: .
j_call: TRBJ1-6
cdr3_aa: CASSWGGTGKSSYNSPLHF
cdr3_nt: TGTGCCAGCAGCTGGGGAGGGACAGGGAAAAGTTCCTATAATTCACCCCTCCACTTT

v_call: TRBV29-1
d_call: TRBD1
clone_size: .
j_call: TRBJ1-2
cdr3_aa: CSVDGGGAGYGYTF
cdr3_nt: TGCAGCGTTGATGGAGGGGGCGCAGGATATGGCTACACCTTC

v_call: TRBV7-3
d_call: TRBD1
clone_size: .
j_call: TRBJ2-3
cdr3_aa: CASSSRGGSNTQYF
cdr3_nt: TGTGCCAGCAGCTCCCGAGGGGGCTCAAATACGCAGTATTTT

v_call: TRBV19
d_call: .
clone_size: .
j_call: TRBJ1-1
cdr3_aa: CASSISRGYTSEAFF
cdr3_nt: TGTGCCAGTAGTATATCGCGGGGTTACACCTCTGAAGCTTTCTTT

v_call: TRBV11-2
d_call: .
clone_size: .
j_call: TRBJ2-1
cdr3_aa: CASSPVGGYNEQFF
cdr3_nt: TGTGCCAGCAGCCCGGTGGGGGGCTACAATGAGCAGTTCTTC

v_call: TRBV5-4
d_call: .
clone_size: .
j_call: TRBJ1-6
cdr3_aa: CASSLREGNSPLHF
cdr3_nt: TGTGCCAGCAGCTTGCGGGAGGGGAATTCACCCCTCCACTTT

v_call: TRBV5-1
d_call: TRBD2
clone_size: .
j_call: TRBJ2-5
cdr3_aa: CASSRVPGTGTSFVLKTQYF
cdr3_nt: TGCGCCAGCAGCCGCGTTCCAGGGACCGGGACTAGTTTTGTTCTGAAGACCCAGTACTTC

v_call: TRBV20-1
d_call: .
clone_size: .
j_call: TRBJ1-4
cdr3_aa: CSTGNEKLFF
cdr3_nt: TGCAGCACCGGTAATGAAAAACTGTTTTTT

v_call: TRBV9
d_call: .
clone_size: few
j_call: TRBJ1-2
cdr3_aa: CASRGTRGSGYTF
cdr3_nt: TGTGCCAGCAGGGGGACAAGGGGGAGTGGCTACACCTTC

v_call: TRBV15
d_call: TRBD1
clone_size: .
j_call: TRBJ1-5
cdr3_aa: CATRTRTGPRSNQPQHF
cdr3_nt: TGTGCCACCAGGACTCGGACAGGCCCCCGTAGCAATCAGCCCCAGCATTTT

v_call: TRBV7-9
d_call: .
clone_size: few
j_call: TRBJ1-2
cdr3_aa: CASSLTGSYGYTF
cdr3_nt: TGTGCCAGCAGCCTCACAGGGTCCTATGGCTACACCTTC

v_call: TRBV4-3
d_call: .
clone_size: .
j_call: TRBJ1-1
cdr3_aa: CASSQDRNTEAFF
cdr3_nt: TGCGCCAGCAGCCAAGATCGGAACACTGAAGCTTTCTTT

v_call: TRBV6-4
d_call: .
clone_size: .
j_call: TRBJ1-2
cdr3_aa: CASSGRGGYTF
cdr3_nt: TGTGCCAGCAGCGGGAGGGGAGGCTACACCTTC

v_call: TRBV4-3
d_call: .
clone_size: .
j_call: TRBJ1-4
cdr3_aa: CASSQDKQFNEKLFF
cdr3_nt: TGCGCCAGCAGCCAAGATAAACAGTTTAATGAAAAACTGTTTTTT

v_call: TRBV6-4
d_call: TRBD2
clone_size: .
j_call: TRBJ2-3
cdr3_aa: CASSESGGATDTQYF
cdr3_nt: TGTGCCAGCAGTGAATCGGGGGGGGCCACAGATACGCAGTATTTT

v_call: TRBV25-1
d_call: TRBD1
clone_size: .
j_call: TRBJ2-2
cdr3_aa: CASLQTGVERTGELFF
cdr3_nt: TGTGCCAGCCTTCAAACAGGGGTGGAGCGGACCGGGGAGCTGTTTTTT

v_call: TRBV7-2
d_call: TRBD1
clone_size: .
j_call: TRBJ2-5
cdr3_aa: CASSPQQGEETQYF
cdr3_nt: TGTGCCAGCAGCCCACAACAGGGGGAAGAGACCCAGTACTTC

v_call: TRBV6-5
d_call: .
clone_size: .
j_call: TRBJ2-1
cdr3_aa: CASRGYSSYNEQFF
cdr3_nt: TGTGCCAGCCGCGGGTACAGCTCCTACAATGAGCAGTTCTTC

v_call: TRBV30
d_call: TRBD1
clone_size: .
j_call: TRBJ1-1
cdr3_aa: CAGNRGGTEAFF
cdr3_nt: TGTGCCGGTAACAGGGGGGGCACTGAAGCTTTCTTT

v_call: TRBV6-2/TRBV6-3
d_call: TRBD1
clone_size: .
j_call: TRBJ1-5
cdr3_aa: CASSYSGQGFNQPQHF
cdr3_nt: TGTGCCAGCAGTTACTCCGGACAGGGGTTCAATCAGCCCCAGCATTTT

v_call: TRBV5-6
d_call: TRBD2
clone_size: .
j_call: TRBJ2-5
cdr3_aa: CASSLGTSGGQETQYF
cdr3_nt: TGTGCCAGCAGCCTGGGGACTAGCGGGGGCCAAGAGACCCAGTACTTC

v_call: TRBV9
d_call: TRBD1
clone_size: once
j_call: TRBJ2-3
cdr3_aa: CASSVGQEADTQYF
cdr3_nt: TGTGCCAGCAGCGTGGGACAGGAGGCAGATACGCAGTATTTT